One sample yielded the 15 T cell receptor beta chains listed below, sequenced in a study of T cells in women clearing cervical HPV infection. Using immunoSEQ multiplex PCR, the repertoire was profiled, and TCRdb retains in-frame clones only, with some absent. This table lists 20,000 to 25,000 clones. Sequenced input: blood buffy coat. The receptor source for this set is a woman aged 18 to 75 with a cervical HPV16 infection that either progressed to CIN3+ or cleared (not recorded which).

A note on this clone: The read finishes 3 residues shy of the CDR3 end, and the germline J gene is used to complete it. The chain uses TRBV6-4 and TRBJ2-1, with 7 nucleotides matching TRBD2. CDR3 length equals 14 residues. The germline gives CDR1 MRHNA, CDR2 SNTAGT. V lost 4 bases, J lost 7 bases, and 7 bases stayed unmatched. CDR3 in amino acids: CASSVEAGLNEQFF. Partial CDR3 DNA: TGTGCCAGCAGTGTCGAAGCGGGATTGAATGAG.

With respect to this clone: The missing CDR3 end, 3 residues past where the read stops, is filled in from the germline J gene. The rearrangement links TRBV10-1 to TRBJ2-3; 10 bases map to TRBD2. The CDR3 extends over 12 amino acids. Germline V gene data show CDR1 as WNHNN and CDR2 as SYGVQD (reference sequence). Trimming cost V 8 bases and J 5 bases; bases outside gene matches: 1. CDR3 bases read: TGCGCCAGCTCTAGCGGGGGAGATACG. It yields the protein CASSSGGDT. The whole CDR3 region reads CASSSGGDTQYF.

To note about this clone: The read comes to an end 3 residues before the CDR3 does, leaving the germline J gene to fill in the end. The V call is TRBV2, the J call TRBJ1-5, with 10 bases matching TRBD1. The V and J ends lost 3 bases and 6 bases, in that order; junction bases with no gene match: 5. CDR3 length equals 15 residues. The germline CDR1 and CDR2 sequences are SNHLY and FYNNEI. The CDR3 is CASSEGTGVGQPQHF. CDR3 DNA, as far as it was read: TGTGCCAGCAGTGAGGGGACAGGGGTGGGTCAGCCC.

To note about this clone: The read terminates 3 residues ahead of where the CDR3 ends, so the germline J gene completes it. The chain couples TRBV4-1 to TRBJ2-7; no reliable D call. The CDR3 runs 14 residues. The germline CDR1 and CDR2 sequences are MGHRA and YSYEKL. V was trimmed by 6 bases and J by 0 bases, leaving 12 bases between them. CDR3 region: CASRHQVSSYEQYF. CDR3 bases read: TGCGCCAGCAGACACCAGGTTAGCTCCTACGAG.

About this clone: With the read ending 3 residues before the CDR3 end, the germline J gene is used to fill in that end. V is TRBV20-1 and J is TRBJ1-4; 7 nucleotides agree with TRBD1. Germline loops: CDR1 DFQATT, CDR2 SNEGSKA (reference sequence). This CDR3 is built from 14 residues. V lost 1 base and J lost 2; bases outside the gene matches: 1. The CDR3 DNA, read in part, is TGCAGTGCTAGAGCAGGGGGTACTAATGAAAAA. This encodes CSARAGGTNEK. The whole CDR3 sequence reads CSARAGGTNEKLFF.

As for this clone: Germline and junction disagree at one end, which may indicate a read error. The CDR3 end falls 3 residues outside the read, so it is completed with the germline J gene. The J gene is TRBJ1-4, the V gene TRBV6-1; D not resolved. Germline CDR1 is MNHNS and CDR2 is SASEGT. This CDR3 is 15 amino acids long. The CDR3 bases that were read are TGTGCCAGCAGGGAAGAGGAAGGGCCGAGTGAAAAA. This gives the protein CASREEEGPSEK. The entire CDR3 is CASREEEGPSEKLFF.

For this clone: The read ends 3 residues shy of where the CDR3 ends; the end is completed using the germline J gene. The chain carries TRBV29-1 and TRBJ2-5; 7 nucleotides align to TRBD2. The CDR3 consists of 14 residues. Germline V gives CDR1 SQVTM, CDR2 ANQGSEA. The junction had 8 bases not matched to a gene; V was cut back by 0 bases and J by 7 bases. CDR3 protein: CSVEDSRDYRTQYF. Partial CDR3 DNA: TGCAGCGTTGAAGACTCCCGGGACTACCGGACC.

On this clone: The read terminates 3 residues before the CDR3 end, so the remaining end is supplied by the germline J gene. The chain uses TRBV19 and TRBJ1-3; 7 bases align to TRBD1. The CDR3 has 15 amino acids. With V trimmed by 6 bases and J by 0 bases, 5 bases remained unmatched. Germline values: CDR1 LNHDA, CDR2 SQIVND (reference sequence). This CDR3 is CASSTGASSGNTIYF. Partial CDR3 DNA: TGTGCCAGTAGCACAGGGGCGAGCTCTGGAAACACC.

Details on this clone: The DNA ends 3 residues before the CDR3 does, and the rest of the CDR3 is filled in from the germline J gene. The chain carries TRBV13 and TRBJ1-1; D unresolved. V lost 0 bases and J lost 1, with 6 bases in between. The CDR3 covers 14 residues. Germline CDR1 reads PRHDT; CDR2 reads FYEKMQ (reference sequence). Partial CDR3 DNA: TGTGCCAGCAGCTTAGGACACCGGAACACTGAA. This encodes CASSLGHRNTE. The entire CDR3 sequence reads CASSLGHRNTEAFF. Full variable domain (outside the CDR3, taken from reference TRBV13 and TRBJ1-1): AAGVIQSPRHLIKEKRETATLKCYPIPRHDTVYWYQQGPGQDPQFLISFYEKMQSDKGSIPDRFSAQQFSDYHSELNMSSLELGDSALYFCASSLGHRNTEAFFGQGTRLTVV.

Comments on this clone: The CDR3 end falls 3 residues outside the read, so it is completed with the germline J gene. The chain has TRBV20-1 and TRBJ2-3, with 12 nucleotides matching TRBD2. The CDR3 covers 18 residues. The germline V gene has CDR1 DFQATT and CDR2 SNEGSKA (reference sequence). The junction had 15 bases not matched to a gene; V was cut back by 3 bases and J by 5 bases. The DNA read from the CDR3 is TGCAGTGCTAGCGAACCGTTTGCTAGCGGGGGGGTCCGAGATACG. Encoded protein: CSASEPFASGGVRDT. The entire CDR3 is CSASEPFASGGVRDTQYF.

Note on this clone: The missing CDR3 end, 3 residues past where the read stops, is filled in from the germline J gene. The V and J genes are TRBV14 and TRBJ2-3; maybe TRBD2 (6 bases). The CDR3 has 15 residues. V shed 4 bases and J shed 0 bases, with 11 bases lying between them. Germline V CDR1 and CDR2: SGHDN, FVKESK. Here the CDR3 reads CASSPLGLSTDTQYF. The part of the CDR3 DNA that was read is TGTGCCAGCAGCCCACTGGGACTTAGCACAGATACG.

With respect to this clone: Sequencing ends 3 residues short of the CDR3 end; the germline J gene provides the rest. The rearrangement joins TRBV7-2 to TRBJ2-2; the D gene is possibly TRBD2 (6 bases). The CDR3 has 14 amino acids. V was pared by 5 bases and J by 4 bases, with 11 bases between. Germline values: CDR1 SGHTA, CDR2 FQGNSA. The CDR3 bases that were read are TGTGCCAGCAGCCCGGACTACTCCACCGGGGAG. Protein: CASSPDYSTGE. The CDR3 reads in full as CASSPDYSTGELFF.

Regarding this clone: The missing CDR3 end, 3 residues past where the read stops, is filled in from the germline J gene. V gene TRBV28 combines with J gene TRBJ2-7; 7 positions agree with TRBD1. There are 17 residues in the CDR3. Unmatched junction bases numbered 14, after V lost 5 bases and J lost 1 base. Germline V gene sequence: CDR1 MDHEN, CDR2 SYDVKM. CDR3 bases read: TGTGCCAGCAGTCCCATCAACCTTAGACAGGGATCCTACGAG. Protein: CASSPINLRQGSYE. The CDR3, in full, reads CASSPINLRQGSYEQYF.

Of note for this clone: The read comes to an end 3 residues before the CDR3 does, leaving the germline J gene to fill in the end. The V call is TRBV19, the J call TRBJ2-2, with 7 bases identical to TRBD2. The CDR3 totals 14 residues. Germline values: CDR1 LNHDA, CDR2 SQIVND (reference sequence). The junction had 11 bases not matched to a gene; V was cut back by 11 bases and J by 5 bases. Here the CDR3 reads CAGGEGGFTGELFF. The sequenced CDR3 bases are TGTGCCGGAGGGGAGGGCGGATTTACCGGGGAG. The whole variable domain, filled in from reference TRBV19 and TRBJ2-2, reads DGGITQSPKYLFRKEGQNVTLSCEQNLNHDAMYWYRQDPGQGLRLIYYSQIVNDFQKGDIAEGYSVSREKKESFPLTVTSAQKNPTAFYLCAGGEGGFTGELFFGEGSRLTVL.

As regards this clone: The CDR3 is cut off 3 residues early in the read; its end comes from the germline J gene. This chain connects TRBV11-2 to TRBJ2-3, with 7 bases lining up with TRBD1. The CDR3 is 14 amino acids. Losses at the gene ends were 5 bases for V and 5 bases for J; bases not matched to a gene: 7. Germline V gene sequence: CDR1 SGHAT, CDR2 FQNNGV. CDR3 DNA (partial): TGTGCCAGCAGCCCCAGGACAGGTGGAGATACG. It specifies CASSPRTGGDT. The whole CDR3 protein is CASSPRTGGDTQYF.